These 17 T cell receptor beta chains were all obtained from the same sample, sequenced in a study of blood T cell repertoires in COVID-19. TCRdb's table, derived via immunoSEQ multiplex PCR, lists solely in-frame clones and lacks some. Counted here are around 400,000 clones, 80% to 95% occurring once; the ten biggest clones make up 0.8% to 0.9%. Sequencing used PBMCs or T cells enriched from blood (not recorded which). These TCRs come from a woman between 35 and 50 years old who had been exposed to COVID-19.

V and J are TRBV7-2 and TRBJ2-5, with D maybe TRBD2 (6 bases). Germline assignment: CDR1 SGHTA and CDR2 FQGNSA. The CDR3 length is 13 residues. V was clipped by 7 bases and J by 5 bases, with 14 bases between them. As DNA, the CDR3 is TGTGCCAGCACCGGGGTACGGGAGGAGACCCAGTACTTC. The encoded protein is CASTGVREETQYF.

The chain recombines TRBV29-1 with TRBJ1-1, with no clear D. Germline values: CDR1 SQVTM, CDR2 ANQGSEA. V lost 4 bases and J 0 bases, leaving 9 bases between the germline ends. The CDR3 consists of 13 residues. The CDR3 spells CSVVVSVNTEAFF. The DNA for the CDR3 is TGCAGCGTTGTTGTAAGCGTGAACACTGAAGCTTTCTTT.

This chain uses TRBV11-2 with TRBJ2-2; D is unclear. V dropped 3 bases and J dropped 6 bases, with 14 bases sitting between them. CDR3 length: 15 residues. CDR1 is SGHAT and CDR2 is FQNNGV in the germline V gene. CDR3 loop: CASSFFTKVAGELFF. DNA of the CDR3: TGTGCCAGCAGCTTTTTCACTAAGGTGGCCGGGGAGCTGTTTTTT.

V gene TRBV3-1 (or the pseudogene TRBV3-2) combines with J gene TRBJ1-2; 7 bases line up with TRBD1. The V and J ends lost 4 bases and 10 bases, in that order; junction bases with no gene match: 9. Germline V gene sequence: CDR1 LGHDT, CDR2 YNNKEL (reference sequence). The CDR3 contains 13 residues. The CDR3 nucleotides read TGTGCCAGCAGCCCCGGACAGGACGTACCCTACACCTTC. Amino acid sequence: CASSPGQDVPYTF.

The chain couples TRBV5-1 to TRBJ2-1, with 8 bases lining up with TRBD2. Germline V gene sequence: CDR1 SGHRS, CDR2 YFSETQ. CDR3 length: 14 amino acids. Trimming removed 3 bases from V and 7 bases from J; junction bases left unmatched: 6. In DNA form, the CDR3 reads TGCGCCAGCAGCTCCGGGGGGGCCGGGAATGAGCAGTTCTTC. Translation gives CASSSGGAGNEQFF.

J is TRBJ2-5 and V is TRBV5-8, with a possible D match to TRBD2 (5 bases). Germline loops: CDR1 SGHTS, CDR2 YDEGEE. The CDR3 runs 14 residues. Trimming left V 5 bases short and J 3 bases short, with 14 bases between. The CDR3 loop reads CASRQTHGKETQYF. The CDR3 DNA follows: TGTGCCAGCAGACAGACCCACGGGAAAGAGACCCAGTACTTC.

The V and J genes are TRBV18 and TRBJ2-7; 12 nucleotides align to TRBD2. CDR1 is KGHSH, CDR2 LQKENI, per germline. The CDR3 runs 17 residues. Losses at the gene ends were 2 bases for V and 4 bases for J; bases not matched to a gene: 9. The CDR3 spells CASSPGRLAGGRYEQYF. For the CDR3, the DNA is TGTGCCAGCTCACCAGGGCGGCTAGCGGGGGGGCGTTACGAGCAGTACTTC.

J is TRBJ2-1 and V is TRBV6-2 or TRBV6-3, with TRBD1 matching over 9 bases. Per germline, CDR1 MNHEY and CDR2 SVGEGT. The CDR3 consists of 17 residues. Trimming removed 6 bases from V and 1 base from J; junction bases left unmatched: 10. The CDR3 region is CASSPLGTGSSYNEQFF. DNA for the CDR3: TGTGCCAGCAGCCCACTGGGGACAGGGTCATCCTACAATGAGCAGTTCTTC.

V is TRBV7-6 and J is TRBJ2-7, with 9 bases fitting TRBD2. The length of the CDR3 is 14 residues. Germline loops: CDR1 SGHVS, CDR2 FNYEAQ. V gave up 8 bases and J gave up 3 bases; unmatched junction bases: 8. CDR3 region: CASARGGAYYEQYF. CDR3 nucleotides: TGTGCCAGCGCGCGGGGGGGAGCGTACTACGAGCAGTACTTC. The full variable domain, with the rest looked up from reference TRBV7-6 and TRBJ2-7, is GAGVSQSPRYKVTKRGQDVALRCDPISGHVSLYWYRQALGQGPEFLTYFNYEAQQDKSGLPNDRFSAERPEGSISTLTIQRTEQRDSAMYRCASARGGAYYEQYFGPGTRLTVT.

The rearrangement links TRBV19 to TRBJ2-4; D is perhaps TRBD1 (6 bases). From germline, CDR1 is LNHDA and CDR2 SQIVND (reference sequence). V dropped 4 bases and J dropped 5 bases, with 24 bases sitting between them. This CDR3 contains 18 residues. DNA for the CDR3: TGTGCCAGTAGTACGGATCATCAGGGGCTCGGGAACCAAAACATTCAGTACTTC. Translating gives CASSTDHQGLGNQNIQYF.

The chain employs TRBV4-3 and TRBJ2-2; 8 bases align to TRBD2. Germline V lookup: CDR1 LGHNA, CDR2 YSLEER. The CDR3 is 15 amino acids. The V gene end was trimmed by 5 bases and the J gene end by 3 bases; junction bases not matched to a gene: 5. The CDR3 nucleotides read TGCGCCAGCAGCGCAACACTAGCGGACACCGGGGAGCTGTTTTTT. This encodes CASSATLADTGELFF.

The CDR3 reads CASSQALAREQFF. In DNA form, the CDR3 reads TGTGCCAGCAGCCAAGCGTTAGCTAGGGAGCAGTTCTTC. The gene calls are TRBV3-1 (or the pseudogene TRBV3-2) and TRBJ2-1; D remains unclear. The CDR3 totals 13 residues. V lost 1 base and J 10 bases, leaving 11 bases between the germline ends. Looked up from germline, CDR1 is LGHDT and CDR2 is YNNKEL (reference sequence).

The chain has TRBV6-5 and TRBJ2-1, with D perhaps TRBD2 (6 bases). Trimming removed 0 bases from V and 2 bases from J, with 11 bases in between. The germline V gene has CDR1 MNHEY and CDR2 SVGAGI. The CDR3 is 16 residues long. This CDR3 is CASSYSSREAYNEQFF. CDR3 nucleotides: TGTGCCAGCAGTTACTCGTCCAGGGAGGCCTACAATGAGCAGTTCTTC.

The chain recombines TRBV30 with TRBJ1-1; D remains ambiguous. Germline CDR1 GTSNPN, CDR2 SVGIG (reference sequence). The CDR3 spans 15 residues. V lost 3 bases and J 2 bases, leaving 16 bases between the germline ends. The CDR3 DNA reads as TGTGCCTGGAGGAGGAGGGCGGCTTATAACACTGAAGCTTTCTTT. Protein sequence: CAWRRRAAYNTEAFF.

This sequence joins TRBV9 and TRBJ1-3; 8 bases line up with TRBD1. V lost 4 bases to trimming and J lost 2 bases; unmatched junction nucleotides: 8. Germline CDR1 and CDR2: SGDLS and YYNGEE. The CDR3 sequence is 16 residues long. The CDR3 DNA reads TGTGCCAGCAGCCTCCGGGACAGGATCCCTGGAAACACCATATATTTT. This translates into CASSLRDRIPGNTIYF.

This chain joins TRBV7-6 and TRBJ1-2; possible D gene TRBD1, 5 bases. CDR3 size: 17 residues. Germline V gene sequence: CDR1 SGHVS, CDR2 FNYEAQ. Trimming left V 2 bases short and J 0 bases short, with 16 bases between. This chain's CDR3 is CASSLLVRGVANYGYTF. In DNA form, the CDR3 reads TGTGCCAGCAGCTTACTGGTCCGGGGGGTAGCTAACTATGGCTACACCTTC.

V gene TRBV10-3 combines with J gene TRBJ1-1; weak D call: TRBD1 (6 bases). Trimming cost V 6 bases and J 2 bases, with 13 bases left between them. The CDR3 has 14 residues. The V gene's germline CDR1 is ENHRY and CDR2 SYGVKD. The CDR3 nucleotides read TGTGCCATCAGGTCAGGGGTCGTCAACACTGAAGCTTTCTTT. Residues: CAIRSGVVNTEAFF.